The 32 T cell receptor beta chains presented below share a single source sample, sequenced in a study of blood T cell repertoires in COVID-19. Produced via immunoSEQ multiplex PCR; TCRdb's table is partial and in-frame only. The sample includes fewer than 350,000 clones, 88% of them seen just once. The sequenced sample was PBMCs or T cells enriched from blood (not recorded which). These receptors originate from a woman aged 25-40 years who had recovered from COVID-19.

CDR3 in amino acids: CASSQRDRGTGELFF. The CDR3 DNA follows: TGTGCCAGCAGCCAAAGGGACAGGGGAACCGGGGAGCTGTTTTTT. The chain is built from TRBV3-1 (or the pseudogene TRBV3-2) and TRBJ2-2, with 10 positions matching TRBD1. CDR3 length: 15 amino acids. Germline lookup yields CDR1 LGHDT and CDR2 YNNKEL (reference sequence). Trimming took 2 bases from V and 5 from J; bases not matched to a gene: 2.

The chain carries TRBV6-5 and TRBJ2-5; TRBD2 is a possible D gene (6 bases). The CDR3 sequence is 14 residues long. Germline CDR1 MNHEY, CDR2 SVGAGI. The V gene lost 10 bases and the J gene lost 3 bases, with 18 bases spanning the gap. The CDR3 here is CAIQSRDSKETQYF. CDR3 nucleotides: TGTGCCATCCAGAGCCGGGACTCTAAAGAGACCCAGTACTTC.

The chain has TRBV24-1 and TRBJ2-1, with 9 nucleotides matching TRBD1. This CDR3 contains 16 residues. From germline, CDR1 is KGHDR and CDR2 SFDVKD. V was clipped by 3 bases and J by 7 bases; unmatched bases: 9. The CDR3 coding sequence is TGTGCCACCAGTGATCCCGGGACAGGGTTTGGTAATGAGCAGTTCTTC. Amino acids: CATSDPGTGFGNEQFF.

The V and J genes are TRBV18 and TRBJ2-2, with 14 bases aligning to TRBD2. CDR3 length equals 19 residues. V lost 1 base, J lost 5 bases, and 9 bases stayed unmatched. Germline lookup yields CDR1 KGHSH and CDR2 LQKENI. The CDR3 protein is CASSPLRGLAGGRTGELFF. In nucleotides, the CDR3 is TGTGCCAGCTCACCACTGCGAGGACTAGCGGGAGGTCGGACCGGGGAGCTGTTTTTT.

This rearrangement joins TRBV5-1 to TRBJ2-1; TRBD2 might be the D (5 bases). Germline V gives CDR1 SGHRS, CDR2 YFSETQ. V was shortened by 7 bases and J by 0 bases, with 11 bases between the two germline ends. The CDR3 spans 14 residues. The CDR3 loop is CASGRDSSYNEQFF. CDR3 sequence (DNA): TGCGCCAGCGGACGGGATAGCTCCTACAATGAGCAGTTCTTC.

This chain uses TRBV25-1 with TRBJ2-1; possibly TRBD2 for D (5 bases). The V end lost 9 bases, the J end lost 5 bases, and 20 bases lay between the germline ends. There are 15 residues in the CDR3. Per the germline V gene, CDR1 is MGHDK and CDR2 is SYGVNS. The CDR3, as DNA: TGTGCCAGAGCGGAAACCTTTCGATTCGACAATGAGCAGTTCTTC. Amino acids: CARAETFRFDNEQFF.

This clone is a singleton in its sample. The rearrangement joins TRBV11-3 to TRBJ2-1; 7 bases agree with TRBD1. Germline V gene lookup returns CDR1 SGHNT and CDR2 YENEEA. The junction had 5 bases not matched to a gene; V was cut back by 1 base and J by 5 bases. This CDR3 has 15 residues. As DNA, the CDR3 is TGTGCCAGCAGCTTAGTTCGGACAGGAGACAATGAGCAGTTCTTC. Amino acids: CASSLVRTGDNEQFF.

The chain uses TRBV5-1 and TRBJ2-7, with D maybe TRBD1 (6 bases). This CDR3 comprises 17 residues. The germline V gene encodes CDR1 SGHRS and CDR2 YFSETQ. Trimming cost V 4 bases and J 9 bases, with 29 bases left between them. The CDR3 spells CASSIDGGHSGIWGQYF. CDR3 nucleotide sequence: TGCGCCAGCAGCATCGATGGGGGCCACTCAGGGATCTGGGGGCAGTACTTC.

This sequence joins TRBV4-3 and TRBJ1-6; D gene unclear. Trimming shortened V by 4 bases and J by 7 bases, and 17 bases separated the two germline ends. CDR3 length equals 16 residues. Germline V gene sequence: CDR1 LGHNA, CDR2 YSLEER. The chain's CDR3 is CASSLDVGDLNSPLHF. Here the CDR3 DNA reads TGCGCCAGCAGCCTTGATGTTGGAGATTTAAATTCACCCCTCCACTTT.

J is TRBJ2-6 and V is TRBV21-1; the DNA was not used to check the table's D call, TRBD1. TRBV21-1 is a recognized pseudogene. The CDR3 runs 16 residues. Written as DNA, the CDR3 is TGTGCCAGTGCGACAGGGGGCTTCGCTGGGGCCAACGTCCTGACTTTC. Translating it yields CASATGGFAGANVLTF.

The gene calls are TRBV3-1 (or the pseudogene TRBV3-2) and TRBJ2-3, with TRBD2 as a possible D gene (6 bases). This CDR3 spans 13 amino acids. V shed 4 bases and J shed 7 bases, with 12 bases lying between them. Per germline, CDR1 LGHDT and CDR2 YNNKEL (reference sequence). The CDR3 DNA follows: TGTGCCAGCAGCCCCCAAGGAGGGAATACGCAGTATTTT. Translating gives CASSPQGGNTQYF.

The V gene is TRBV7-9, the J gene TRBJ1-5, with D possibly matching TRBD1 (5 bases). The CDR3 is made up of 14 amino acids. Germline assignment: CDR1 SEHNR and CDR2 FQNEAQ (reference sequence). Trimming stripped 3 bases from V and 7 bases from J, with 13 bases between. The CDR3 loop is CASSFGGGWQPQHF. CDR3 in DNA: TGTGCCAGCAGCTTTGGGGGGGGATGGCAGCCCCAGCATTTT.

The J gene is TRBJ2-7, the V gene TRBV3-1 (or the pseudogene TRBV3-2); D may be TRBD1 (5 bases). V lost 0 bases, J lost 4 bases, and 13 bases lay in between. Germline V gives CDR1 LGHDT, CDR2 YNNKEL (reference sequence). The CDR3 has 15 residues. This chain's CDR3 is CASSQDHTQVYEQYF. CDR3 DNA: TGTGCCAGCAGCCAAGACCACACACAGGTTTACGAGCAGTACTTC.

The V call is TRBV10-1, the J call TRBJ2-3, with TRBD2 identical over 7 bases. The ends lost 3 bases at V and 0 bases at J; junction bases unmatched: 6. The length of the CDR3 is 16 residues. The germline gives CDR1 WNHNN, CDR2 SYGVQD (reference sequence). Here the CDR3 reads CASSDASGSSTDTQYF. The CDR3 bases are TGCGCCAGCAGTGACGCTAGCGGCTCTAGCACAGATACGCAGTATTTT.

The V call is TRBV18, the J call TRBJ1-1; D remains unclear. CDR1 is KGHSH and CDR2 is LQKENI in the germline V gene. V lost 1 base and J 3 bases, leaving 9 bases between the germline ends. CDR3 size: 14 residues. This chain's CDR3 is CASSPQGGHTEAFF. Written as DNA, the CDR3 is TGTGCCAGCTCACCACAGGGAGGGCACACTGAAGCTTTCTTT.

V usage is TRBV28 and J usage is TRBJ2-6; D perhaps matches TRBD1 (5 bases). The V end lost 10 bases, the J end lost 2 bases, and 6 bases lay between the germline ends. From germline, CDR1 is MDHEN and CDR2 SYDVKM. The CDR3 contains 12 residues. DNA for the CDR3: TGTGCCACAGGGACTGGGGCCAACGTCCTGACTTTC. It yields the protein CATGTGANVLTF.

This chain connects TRBV19 to TRBJ2-3; TRBD2 matches at 11 bases. The length of the CDR3 is 14 residues. V gave up 5 bases and J gave up 6 bases; unmatched junction bases: 4. Germline V gene sequence: CDR1 LNHDA, CDR2 SQIVND (reference sequence). Here the CDR3 reads CASSLAGGRDTQYF. The CDR3, as DNA: TGTGCCAGTAGTTTAGCGGGGGGGCGGGATACGCAGTATTTT.

The rearrangement links TRBV7-6 to TRBJ2-3; possibly TRBD2 for D (5 bases). Deletions cut 1 base from V and 3 bases from J, with 11 bases between. Looked up from germline, CDR1 is SGHVS and CDR2 is FNYEAQ. The CDR3 sequence is 15 residues long. CDR3 residues: CASSLGSSGTDTQYF. CDR3 coding DNA: TGTGCCAGCAGCTTAGGGTCGTCGGGAACAGATACGCAGTATTTT.

The chain carries TRBV2 and TRBJ2-3, with TRBD2 matching 9 bases. CDR3 length: 16 amino acids. With V trimmed by 1 base and J by 1 base, 3 bases remained unmatched. Germline CDR1 reads SNHLY; CDR2 reads FYNNEI. The CDR3 DNA is TGTGCCAGCAGTGAAGGGGCTAGCGGGGGCACAGATACGCAGTATTTT. Amino acid sequence: CASSEGASGGTDTQYF.

The chain has TRBV4-3 and TRBJ1-1; tentatively, D is TRBD1 (6 bases). Germline CDR1 and CDR2: LGHNA and YSLEER. The length of the CDR3 is 15 residues. Trimming took 0 bases from V and 0 from J, leaving 8 bases between them. The CDR3 sequence: CASSQEDRMNTEAFF. Written as DNA, the CDR3 is TGCGCCAGCAGCCAAGAGGACAGAATGAACACTGAAGCTTTCTTT.

This clone turned up a few times. The chain carries TRBV28 and TRBJ1-1, with 7 bases that match TRBD1. This CDR3 has 15 amino acids. Trimming removed 5 bases from V and 4 bases from J; junction bases left unmatched: 10. Germline CDR1 reads MDHEN; CDR2 reads SYDVKM. The CDR3: CASSPSGTEATEAFF. In DNA, the CDR3 is TGTGCCAGCAGTCCCTCCGGGACAGAAGCCACTGAAGCTTTCTTT.

The CDR3 sequence: CASSPTQGPRNTEAFF. Written as DNA, the CDR3 is TGTGCCAGCAGTCCCACACAGGGCCCTAGGAACACTGAAGCTTTCTTT. The chain recombines TRBV28 with TRBJ1-1; D perhaps matches TRBD1 (6 bases). CDR1 is MDHEN, CDR2 SYDVKM, per germline. Trimming shortened V by 5 bases and J by 1 base, and 17 bases separated the two germline ends. This CDR3 is built from 16 residues.

V is TRBV11-2 and J is TRBJ1-4, with D perhaps TRBD1 (5 bases). There are 14 residues in the CDR3. The V gene lost 5 bases and the J gene lost 4 bases, with 11 bases spanning the gap. Germline CDR1 reads SGHAT; CDR2 reads FQNNGV. The CDR3 DNA is TGTGCCAGCAGCCCCCGGGGGTTTAATGAAAAACTGTTTTTT. It translates to CASSPRGFNEKLFF.

The chain links TRBV7-3 to TRBJ2-6; no clear D. V was pared by 5 bases and J by 0 bases, with 5 bases between. This CDR3 contains 14 residues. CDR1 SGHTA and CDR2 FQGTGA come from the germline V gene. Here the CDR3 reads CASSPSSGANVLTF. The CDR3 DNA sequence: TGTGCCAGCAGCCCGAGCTCTGGGGCCAACGTCCTGACTTTC.

In DNA, the CDR3 is TGTGCCAGTAGTATAGTCGGGACAGGGAGCTCCTACGAGCAGTACTTC. It yields the protein CASSIVGTGSSYEQYF. This rearrangement joins TRBV19 to TRBJ2-7; 9 bases line up with TRBD1. The V segment lost 1 base and the J segment 0 bases; nucleotides outside the gene matches: 4. The CDR3 runs to 16 residues. Germline CDR1 LNHDA, CDR2 SQIVND (reference sequence).

This chain uses TRBV5-6 with TRBJ2-2; maybe TRBD2 (5 bases). Trimming shortened V by 4 bases and J by 1 base, and 11 bases separated the two germline ends. This CDR3 comprises 15 residues. CDR1 is SGHDT, CDR2 YYEEEE, per germline. CDR3 amino acids: CASSPFGENTGELFF. CDR3 bases: TGTGCCAGCAGCCCGTTCGGGGAGAACACCGGGGAGCTGTTTTTT.

The chain is built from TRBV5-6 and TRBJ1-4; D not certain. The germline V gene has CDR1 SGHDT and CDR2 YYEEEE. The CDR3 loop spans 16 amino acids. Trimming shortened V by 0 bases and J by 8 bases, and 17 bases separated the two germline ends. CDR3 in DNA: TGTGCCAGCAGCTTGGGTCTTCGGAAGGGAGGAGAAAAACTGTTTTTT. As protein: CASSLGLRKGGEKLFF. Filled out from reference TRBV5-6 and TRBJ1-4, the complete variable domain reads DAGVTQSPTHLIKTRGQQVTLRCSPKSGHDTVSWYQQALGQGPQFIFQYYEEEERQRGNFPDRFSGHQFPNYSSELNVNALLLGDSALYLCASSLGLRKGGEKLFFGSGTQLSVL.

The gene calls are TRBV29-1 and TRBJ2-1, with D possibly matching TRBD2 (6 bases). The CDR3 is made up of 13 amino acids. CDR1 is SQVTM and CDR2 is ANQGSEA in the germline V gene. Trimming shortened V by 3 bases and J by 0 bases, and 6 bases separated the two germline ends. The CDR3 region is CSVDGSSYNEQFF. As DNA, the CDR3 is TGCAGCGTTGACGGGAGCTCCTACAATGAGCAGTTCTTC.

The rearrangement uses TRBV9 and TRBJ1-1; D remains ambiguous. The CDR3 extends over 14 amino acids. Germline V gene lookup returns CDR1 SGDLS and CDR2 YYNGEE. Deletions cut 0 bases from V and 0 bases from J, with 6 bases between. The CDR3 DNA follows: TGTGCCAGCAGCGTAGTAACAGTGAACACTGAAGCTTTCTTT. Translation: CASSVVTVNTEAFF.

The chain uses TRBV3-1 (or the pseudogene TRBV3-2) and TRBJ1-1; 8 positions agree with TRBD1. Germline V gene sequence: CDR1 LGHDT, CDR2 YNNKEL (reference sequence). J gave up 4 bases and V 7 bases, and 5 bases lay outside the gene matches. The CDR3 totals 13 residues. CDR3 sequence reads: CASTGTGATEAFF. CDR3 in DNA: TGTGCCAGCACCGGGACAGGAGCCACTGAAGCTTTCTTT.

This clone is a singleton in its sample. This rearrangement joins TRBV27 to TRBJ2-7; weak D call: TRBD1 (6 bases). Trimming pared 5 bases from V and 2 bases from J, leaving 19 bases between. CDR1 MNHEY and CDR2 SMNVEV come from the germline V gene (reference sequence). This CDR3 region has 16 residues. The CDR3 DNA sequence: TGTGCCAGCAGTCACCCAACAGGGAGCCTCACCTACGAGCAGTACTTC. It codes for CASSHPTGSLTYEQYF.

The chain employs TRBV10-3 and TRBJ2-5; the match to TRBD1 covers 9 bases. The CDR3 loop spans 15 amino acids. J was trimmed by 2 bases and V by 7 bases; bases with no gene match: 8. The germline CDR1 and CDR2 sequences are ENHRY and SYGVKD. The CDR3 region has the DNA TGTGCCATCAACATGGGACAGGGAGGACAAGAGACCCAGTACTTC. It is translated as CAINMGQGGQETQYF.